These 12 T cell receptor beta chains originate from one sample sequenced in a study of blood T cell repertoires in COVID-19. Data came from immunoSEQ multiplex PCR; TCRdb stores just in-frame clones and leaves some out. The sample consists of fewer than 20,000 clones, 70% to 90% of them appearing once. The sample taken for sequencing was peripheral blood. The receptors originated from a man between 35 and 55 years old with active COVID-19.

This clone has a handful of counts. The chain employs TRBV4-1 and TRBJ1-1; 7 bases align to TRBD1. Per germline, CDR1 MGHRA and CDR2 YSYEKL. Trimming removed 2 bases from V and 4 bases from J; junction bases left unmatched: 4. The CDR3 loop spans 14 amino acids. DNA for the CDR3: TGCGCCAGCAGCCAAATGACAGGGCCCACTGAAGCTTTCTTT. It specifies CASSQMTGPTEAFF.

This CDR3 reads CAWSLRSLITNYGYTF. The DNA for the CDR3 is TGTGCCTGGAGCCTTCGGAGCCTCATCACTAACTATGGCTACACCTTC. The chain combines TRBV30 with TRBJ1-2; D is unresolved. V lost 3 bases and J lost 0, with 17 bases in between. This CDR3 region has 16 residues. From germline, CDR1 is GTSNPN and CDR2 SVGIG (reference sequence).

The chain has TRBV4-3 and TRBJ2-6; D gene uncertain. From germline, CDR1 is LGHNA and CDR2 YSLEER. This CDR3 is built from 15 residues. V lost 4 bases and J 0 bases, leaving 7 bases between the germline ends. The CDR3 nucleotides are TGCGCCAGCAGCCGCGGAGTCTCTGGGGCCAACGTCCTGACTTTC. Translation: CASSRGVSGANVLTF.

CDR3 nucleotides: TGTGCCAGCACGGGACTAGCGGGAGTAATCACTAGCACAGATACGCAGTATTTT. Its translation: CASTGLAGVITSTDTQYF. The gene calls are TRBV2 and TRBJ2-3; 14 nucleotides match TRBD2. The CDR3 has 18 residues. V trimming: 7 bases; J trimming: 0 bases; junction bases outside the gene matches: 9. The germline gives CDR1 SNHLY, CDR2 FYNNEI.

V usage is TRBV7-9 and J usage is TRBJ1-4, with D maybe TRBD1 (6 bases). The V gene's germline CDR1 is SEHNR and CDR2 FQNEAQ (reference sequence). This CDR3 contains 12 residues. The ends were cut back, 6 bases at V and 7 bases at J, with 9 bases in the middle. CDR3 region: CASSWDIEKLFF. In DNA form, the CDR3 reads TGTGCCAGCAGTTGGGACATTGAAAAACTGTTTTTT.

The V call is TRBV9, the J call TRBJ2-2, with 14 bases that match TRBD2. CDR3 size: 17 residues. After removal of 4 bases from V and 7 bases from J, the junction contained 9 bases not matched to a gene. Germline CDR1 SGDLS, CDR2 YYNGEE. Here the CDR3 reads CASSPTGTSGRVGELFF. DNA of the CDR3: TGTGCCAGCAGCCCAACCGGGACTAGCGGGAGAGTCGGGGAGCTGTTTTTT.

V is TRBV5-5 and J is TRBJ2-7; 8 nucleotides agree with TRBD2. CDR3 length: 14 residues. With V trimmed by 4 bases and J by 4 bases, 7 bases remained unmatched. The germline V gene encodes CDR1 SGHKS and CDR2 YYEKEE (reference sequence). This CDR3 is CASSPGTSRYEQYF. In DNA, the CDR3 is TGTGCCAGCAGCCCCGGGACTAGTAGGTACGAGCAGTACTTC. The whole variable domain, remainder taken from reference TRBV5-5 and TRBJ2-7, is DAGVTQSPTHLIKTRGQQVTLRCSPISGHKSVSWYQQVLGQGPQFIFQYYEKEERGRGNFPDRFSARQFPNYSSELNVNALLLGDSALYLCASSPGTSRYEQYFGPGTRLTVT.

The V gene is TRBV6-6, the J gene TRBJ1-5; D is perhaps TRBD1 (6 bases). The length of the CDR3 is 12 residues. Trimming stripped 6 bases from V and 4 bases from J, with 7 bases between. CDR1 and CDR2 (germline): MNHNY, SVGAGI (reference sequence). The CDR3 sequence: CASRRGNQPQHF. DNA for the CDR3: TGTGCCAGCAGGAGGGGGAATCAGCCCCAGCATTTT.

The V call is TRBV5-6, the J call TRBJ2-1, with D possibly matching TRBD2 (6 bases). This CDR3 contains 15 residues. CDR1 is SGHDT and CDR2 is YYEEEE in the germline V gene. V dropped 0 bases and J dropped 7 bases, with 14 bases sitting between them. For the CDR3, the DNA is TGTGCCAGCAGCTTGGACGGGAGTGCCAGGAATGAGCAGTTCTTC. Its protein is CASSLDGSARNEQFF.

In its sample, this clone was seen once. The V and J genes are TRBV29-1 and TRBJ2-1; the match to TRBD1 covers 7 bases. CDR1 and CDR2 from the germline V gene are SQVTM and ANQGSEA. This CDR3 contains 13 residues. V gave up 5 bases and J gave up 4 bases; unmatched junction bases: 5. The CDR3 spells CSVPDRQYNEQFF. The DNA for the CDR3 is TGCAGCGTTCCGGACAGGCAGTACAATGAGCAGTTCTTC.

This chain uses TRBV5-4 with TRBJ2-7; maybe TRBD2 (5 bases). This CDR3 is 14 amino acids long. In germline, CDR1 is SGHNT, CDR2 YYREEE (reference sequence). Trimming took off 4 bases at V and 9 bases at J, with 20 bases between the two ends. In DNA, the CDR3 is TGTGCCAGCAGCCCTACCGGACTGGTTGACTTGCAGTACTTC. This gives the protein CASSPTGLVDLQYF.

CDR3 sequence (DNA): TGCGCCAGCAGCCAAGTGGGAGCCTTGGAGGGCAATGAGCAGTTCTTC. This gives the protein CASSQVGALEGNEQFF. This chain connects TRBV4-1 to TRBJ2-1; D possibly corresponds to TRBD2 (6 bases). Germline CDR1 and CDR2: MGHRA and YSYEKL. V was shortened by 1 base and J by 6 bases, with 16 bases between the two germline ends. This CDR3 contains 16 residues.